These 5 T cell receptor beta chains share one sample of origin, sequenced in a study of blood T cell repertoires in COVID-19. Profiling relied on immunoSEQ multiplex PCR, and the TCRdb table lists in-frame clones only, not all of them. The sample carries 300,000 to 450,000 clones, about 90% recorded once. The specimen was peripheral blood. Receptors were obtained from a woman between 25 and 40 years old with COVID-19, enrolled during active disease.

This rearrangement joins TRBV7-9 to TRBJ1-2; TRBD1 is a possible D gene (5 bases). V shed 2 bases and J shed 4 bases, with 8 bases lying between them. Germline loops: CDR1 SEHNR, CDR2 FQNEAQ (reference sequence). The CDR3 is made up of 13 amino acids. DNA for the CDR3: TGTGCCAGCAGCTTAACAGGCTTCTATGGCTACACCTTC. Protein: CASSLTGFYGYTF.

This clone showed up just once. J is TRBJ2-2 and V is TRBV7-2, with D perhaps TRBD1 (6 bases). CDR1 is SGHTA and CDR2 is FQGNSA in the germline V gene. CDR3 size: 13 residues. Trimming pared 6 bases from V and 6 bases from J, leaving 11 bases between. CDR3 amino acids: CASRTGVAGELFF. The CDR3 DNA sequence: TGTGCCAGCAGGACAGGAGTAGCCGGGGAGCTGTTTTTT.

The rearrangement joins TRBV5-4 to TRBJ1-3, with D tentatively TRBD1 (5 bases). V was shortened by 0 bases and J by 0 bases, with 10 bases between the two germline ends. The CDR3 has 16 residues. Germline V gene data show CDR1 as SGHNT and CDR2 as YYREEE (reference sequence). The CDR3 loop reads CASSLGGRTSGNTIYF. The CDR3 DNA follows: TGTGCCAGCAGCTTGGGGGGCAGGACCTCTGGAAACACCATATATTTT.

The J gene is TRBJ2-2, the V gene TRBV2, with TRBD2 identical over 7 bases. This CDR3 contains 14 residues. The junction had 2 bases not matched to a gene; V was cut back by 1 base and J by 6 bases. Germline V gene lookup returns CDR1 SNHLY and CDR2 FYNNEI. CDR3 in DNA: TGTGCCAGCAGTGAAGGGGGGGGTCCCGGGGAGCTGTTTTTT. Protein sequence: CASSEGGGPGELFF.

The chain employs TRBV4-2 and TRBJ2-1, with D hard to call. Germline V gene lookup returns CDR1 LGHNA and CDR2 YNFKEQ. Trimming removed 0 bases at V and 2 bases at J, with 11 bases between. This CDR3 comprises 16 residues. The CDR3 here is CASSQEVVLAYNEQFF. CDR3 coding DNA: TGTGCCAGCAGCCAAGAGGTAGTTTTGGCCTACAATGAGCAGTTCTTC.